Following are 10 T cell receptor beta chains from one sample sequenced in a study of cytomegalovirus exposure and HLA in healthy donors. 60 Vbeta and 13 Jbeta primers were used in PCR. Libraries were prepared by immunoSEQ multiplex PCR; TCRdb keeps only in-frame clonotypes and omits some of them. Counted here are roughly 130,000 clones, about 80% occurring once; the ten biggest clones make up approximately 2.8%. Sequencing was carried out using PBMCs. Source of these receptors: a boy between 2 and 10 years old in good health and CMV-seronegative.

The chain employs TRBV6-4 and TRBJ2-1, with 9 bases matching TRBD1. The germline V gene encodes CDR1 MRHNA and CDR2 SNTAGT. With V trimmed by 2 bases and J by 7 bases, 6 bases remained unmatched. The CDR3 is made up of 15 amino acids. The CDR3: CASSDHPDRGNEQFF. Written as DNA, the CDR3 is TGTGCCAGCAGTGACCATCCGGACAGGGGAAATGAGCAGTTCTTC.

V is TRBV2 and J is TRBJ1-1, with no clear D. Trimming removed 9 bases from V and 6 bases from J, with 11 bases in between. This CDR3 has 11 residues. The germline V gene has CDR1 SNHLY and CDR2 FYNNEI. The CDR3 reads CASFLFSEAFF. CDR3 coding DNA: TGTGCCAGTTTCTTGTTTTCTGAAGCTTTCTTT.

This sequence joins TRBV5-6 and TRBJ2-7, with D possibly matching TRBD2 (6 bases). Germline CDR1 SGHDT, CDR2 YYEEEE. The V and J ends lost 4 bases and 2 bases respectively, with 13 bases between them. The CDR3 runs 14 residues. The CDR3 reads CASSQRGRAYEQYV. The CDR3 DNA reads TGTGCCAGCAGCCAACGGGGGAGAGCCTACGAGCAGTACGTC.

V usage is TRBV19 and J usage is TRBJ2-3; TRBD2 aligns across 14 bases. J gave up 6 bases and V 8 bases, and 13 bases lay outside the gene matches. CDR3 length equals 17 residues. Germline assignment: CDR1 LNHDA and CDR2 SQIVND (reference sequence). The CDR3: CASPGGGLAGVGDTQYF. Here the CDR3 DNA reads TGTGCCAGTCCGGGGGGGGGACTAGCGGGAGTAGGTGATACGCAGTATTTT.

Note on this clone: Other DNA sequences from this sample encode an identical CDR3 as well. The chain joins TRBV7-9 to TRBJ1-2; D call uncertain. The CDR3 contains 13 residues. V dropped 3 bases and J dropped 2 bases, with 7 bases sitting between them. From germline, CDR1 is SEHNR and CDR2 FQNEAQ (reference sequence). The CDR3 DNA is TGTGCCAGCAGCTTGGAGGGCAACTATGGCTACACCTTC. This encodes CASSLEGNYGYTF.

The gene calls are TRBV4-3 and TRBJ2-2, with 8 bases lining up with TRBD1. The germline V gene has CDR1 LGHNA and CDR2 YSLEER. This CDR3 has 15 amino acids. Germline trimming cut 4 bases from V and 3 bases from J; bases unmatched to any gene: 4. The CDR3 DNA follows: TGCGCCAGCAGCCTCCGACAGGGGTACACCGGGGAGCTGTTTTTT. Protein: CASSLRQGYTGELFF.

The chain couples TRBV19 to TRBJ1-1; a possible D gene is TRBD1 (5 bases). The CDR3 length is 13 residues. In germline, CDR1 is LNHDA, CDR2 SQIVND (reference sequence). V lost 6 bases to trimming and J lost 2 bases, with 10 bases between them. As DNA, the CDR3 is TGTGCCAGTAGGCCGACAGTTAACACTGAAGCTTTCTTT. It codes for CASRPTVNTEAFF.

The chain employs TRBV7-9 and TRBJ2-7; the match to TRBD2 covers 7 bases. CDR1 and CDR2 from the germline V gene are SEHNR and FQNEAQ (reference sequence). This CDR3 is built from 14 residues. V was pared by 3 bases and J by 5 bases, with 7 bases of the junction left unmatched. This CDR3 reads CASSFPDRGDEQYF. The CDR3 coding sequence is TGTGCCAGCAGCTTTCCTGATCGGGGGGACGAGCAGTACTTC.

The chain has TRBV7-9 and TRBJ2-3, with 8 nucleotides matching TRBD2. The CDR3 has 18 amino acids. Germline loops: CDR1 SEHNR, CDR2 FQNEAQ (reference sequence). The V gene end was trimmed by 3 bases and the J gene end by 0 bases; junction bases not matched to a gene: 11. The CDR3 DNA reads as TGTGCCAGCAGCTTCCCATTCGGCGGGGGGACTAGCACAGATACGCAGTATTTT. Encoded protein: CASSFPFGGGTSTDTQYF.

This chain links TRBV6-6 with TRBJ2-1, with 7 nucleotides matching TRBD2. CDR3 size: 15 residues. With 3 bases clipped from V and 2 bases from J, the junction kept 4 bases outside the gene matches. The germline CDR1 and CDR2 sequences are MNHNY and SVGAGI (reference sequence). CDR3 DNA: TGTGCCAGCAGTTATATGGCGGGGGCCTACAATGAGCAGTTCTTC. This translates into CASSYMAGAYNEQFF.